This T cell receptor beta chain appears in the sequencing data of a study of T cell responses to AZD1222 COVID-19 vaccine. Study outcomes and limitations: Only five or six AZD1222 recipients tested seropositive at baseline. The span of vaccine-associated CD4 TCRs extended across spike, with dominance at 160-218 and 743-854.

About this clone: Its specificity is unknown.

The method was immunoSEQ multiplex PCR; TCRdb's version includes in-frame clones alone and lacks a portion of them. The sample yields 140,000 to 150,000 clones, roughly 92% seen once. Germline assignment: CDR1 KGHSH and CDR2 LQKENI. CDR3 length: 15 residues. Trimming took off 4 bases at V and 5 bases at J, with 15 bases between the two ends. The J gene is TRBJ1-5, the V gene TRBV18; TRBD1 is a possible D gene (6 bases). The receptor's source is an adult in good health. The specimen comprised peripheral blood, sampled on day 0 of AZD1222 vaccination. This CDR3 reads CASSLTGAPHQPQHF. CDR3 sequence (DNA): TGTGCCAGCTCACTTACGGGGGCGCCTCATCAGCCCCAGCATTTT.